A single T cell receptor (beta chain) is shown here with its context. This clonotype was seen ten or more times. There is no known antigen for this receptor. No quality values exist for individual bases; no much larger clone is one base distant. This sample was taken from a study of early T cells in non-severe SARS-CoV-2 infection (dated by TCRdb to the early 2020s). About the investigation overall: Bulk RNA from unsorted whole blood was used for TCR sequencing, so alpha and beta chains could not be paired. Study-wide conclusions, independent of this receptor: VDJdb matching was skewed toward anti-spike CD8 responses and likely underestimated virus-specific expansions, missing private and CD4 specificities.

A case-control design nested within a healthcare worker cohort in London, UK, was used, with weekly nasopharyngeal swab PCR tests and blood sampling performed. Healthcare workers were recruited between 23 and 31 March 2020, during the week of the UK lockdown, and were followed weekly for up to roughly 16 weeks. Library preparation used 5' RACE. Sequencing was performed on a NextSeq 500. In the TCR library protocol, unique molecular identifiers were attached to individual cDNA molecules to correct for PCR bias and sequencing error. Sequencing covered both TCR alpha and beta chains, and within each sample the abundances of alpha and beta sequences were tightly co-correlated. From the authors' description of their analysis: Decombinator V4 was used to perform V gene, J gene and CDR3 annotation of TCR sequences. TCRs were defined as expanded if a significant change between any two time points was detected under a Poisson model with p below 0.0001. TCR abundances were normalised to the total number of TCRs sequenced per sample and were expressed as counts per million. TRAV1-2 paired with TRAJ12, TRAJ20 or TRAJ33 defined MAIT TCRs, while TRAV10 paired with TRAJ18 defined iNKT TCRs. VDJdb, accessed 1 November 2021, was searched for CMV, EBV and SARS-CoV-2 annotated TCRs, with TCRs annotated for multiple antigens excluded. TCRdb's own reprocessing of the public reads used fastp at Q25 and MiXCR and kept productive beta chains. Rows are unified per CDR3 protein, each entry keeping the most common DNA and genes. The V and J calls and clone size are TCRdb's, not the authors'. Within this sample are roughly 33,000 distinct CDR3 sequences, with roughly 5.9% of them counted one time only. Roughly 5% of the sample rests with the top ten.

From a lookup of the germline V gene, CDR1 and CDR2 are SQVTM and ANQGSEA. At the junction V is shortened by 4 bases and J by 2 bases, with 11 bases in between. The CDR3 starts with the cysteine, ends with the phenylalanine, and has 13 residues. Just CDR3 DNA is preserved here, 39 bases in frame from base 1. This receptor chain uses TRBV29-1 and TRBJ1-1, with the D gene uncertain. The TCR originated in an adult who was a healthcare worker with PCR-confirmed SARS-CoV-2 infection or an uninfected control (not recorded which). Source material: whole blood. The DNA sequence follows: TGCAGCGTTGGGGCATTGTTCAACACTGAAGCTTTCTTT. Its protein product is CSVGALFNTEAFF. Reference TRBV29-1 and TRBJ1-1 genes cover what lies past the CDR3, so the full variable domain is SAVISQKPSRDICQRGTSLTIQCQVDSQVTMMFWYRQQPGQSLTLIATANQGSEATYESGFVIDKFPISRPNLTFSTLTVSNMSPEDSSIYLCSVGALFNTEAFFGQGTRLTVV.